This T cell receptor (beta chain) derives from a study of cytomegalovirus exposure and HLA in healthy donors. Overall study results and limits: Later on, a genetic analysis was performed. It linked a missense variant in DCLRE1C with V- and J-gene trimming of TCR beta. The study assumed roughly uniform donor sequencing depth for presence/absence analyses.

Vbeta (60) and Jbeta (13) primers were used in the PCR. Measured with immunoSEQ multiplex PCR; TCRdb has only the in-frame clones, and not every one. The sample has 200,000 to 250,000 clones, over 70% seen once. This clone has just one count. Its antigen is undetermined. Per germline, CDR1 LGHNT and CDR2 FRNRAP. Trimming pared 0 bases from V and 4 bases from J, leaving 13 bases between. The CDR3 consists of 16 residues. The rearrangement links TRBV12-5 to TRBJ2-1; tentatively, D is TRBD2 (5 bases). This TCR was recovered from a woman between 55 and 75 years old in good health and CMV-seropositive. The sample was PBMCs. CDR3 residues: CASGLVLGRVYNEQFF. The CDR3 DNA is TGTGCTAGTGGTTTGGTACTTGGGCGGGTATACAATGAGCAGTTCTTC.